This record looks at one TCR beta chain sequence and its context. What it binds is not known. This sample stems from a study of Tregs in tolerant kidney transplant recipients. Overall study: CD4+CD25+CD127- cells came from approximately three-day belatacept mixed lymphocyte reactions, some with approximately 5-day graft donor restimulation. Recipient cells were told from donor cells by antibody staining. Study-wide results and limits: This study did not directly address biological reproducibility.

The protocol was immunoSEQ multiplex PCR, while the TCRdb copy is restricted to in-frame clones and leaves out a portion. Among around 30,000 clones listed, about 79% were seen once. The CDR3 is 14 amino acids. The germline V gene encodes CDR1 SGHDT and CDR2 YYEEEE. The V end lost 4 bases, the J end lost 7 bases, and 17 bases lay between the germline ends. This chain connects TRBV5-6 to TRBJ1-2; unclear D gene. This receptor was identified in a human donor in good health. The source material was Tregs from blood cultured with allogeneic cells. The CDR3 nucleotides are TGTGCCAGCAGCACCCCAGGAGGCCGGGGTGGCTACACCTTC. This encodes CASSTPGGRGGYTF.